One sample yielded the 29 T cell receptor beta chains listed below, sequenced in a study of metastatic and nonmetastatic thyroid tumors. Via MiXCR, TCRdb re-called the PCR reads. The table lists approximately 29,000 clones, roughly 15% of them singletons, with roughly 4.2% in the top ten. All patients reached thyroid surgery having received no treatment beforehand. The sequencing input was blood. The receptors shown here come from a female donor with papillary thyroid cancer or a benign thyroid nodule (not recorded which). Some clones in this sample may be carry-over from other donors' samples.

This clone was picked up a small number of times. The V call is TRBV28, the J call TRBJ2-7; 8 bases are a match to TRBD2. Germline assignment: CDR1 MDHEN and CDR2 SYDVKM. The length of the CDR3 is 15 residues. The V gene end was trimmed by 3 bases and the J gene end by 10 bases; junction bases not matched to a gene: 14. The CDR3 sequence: CASSFGGTSGREQYF. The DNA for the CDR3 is TGTGCCAGCAGTTTTGGAGGGACTAGTGGGAGAGAACAGTACTTC.

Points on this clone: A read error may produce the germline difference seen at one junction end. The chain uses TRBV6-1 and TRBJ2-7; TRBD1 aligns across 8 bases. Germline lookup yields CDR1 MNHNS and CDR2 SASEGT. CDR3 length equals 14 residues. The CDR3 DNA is TGTGTCAGCAGTGCCGGGACAGGTCGGTACGAGCAGTACTTC. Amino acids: CVSSAGTGRYEQYF.

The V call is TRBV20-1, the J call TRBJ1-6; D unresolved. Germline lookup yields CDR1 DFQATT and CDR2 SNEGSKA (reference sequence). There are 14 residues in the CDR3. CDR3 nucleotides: TGCAGCCGACAAACTAACCCACCCAATTCACCCCTCCACTTT. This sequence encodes CSRQTNPPNSPLHF.

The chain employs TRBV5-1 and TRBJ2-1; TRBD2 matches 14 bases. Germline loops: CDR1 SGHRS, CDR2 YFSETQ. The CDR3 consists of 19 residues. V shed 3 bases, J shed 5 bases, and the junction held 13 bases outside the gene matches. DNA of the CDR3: TGCGCCAGCAGCTCACGGGTCCCGGGACTAGCGGGAGAAGACAATGAGCAGTTCTTC. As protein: CASSSRVPGLAGEDNEQFF.

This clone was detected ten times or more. The DNA of the CDR3 is TGTGCCAGCAGCTTACAGGGGGGTGAAAAACTGTTTTTT. Amino acid sequence: CASSLQGGEKLFF. This chain joins TRBV5-4 and TRBJ1-4; 8 bases fit TRBD1. Germline CDR1 reads SGHNT; CDR2 reads YYREEE (reference sequence). The trim removed 2 bases at V and 7 bases at J, leaving 1 base unmatched. This CDR3 comprises 13 residues.

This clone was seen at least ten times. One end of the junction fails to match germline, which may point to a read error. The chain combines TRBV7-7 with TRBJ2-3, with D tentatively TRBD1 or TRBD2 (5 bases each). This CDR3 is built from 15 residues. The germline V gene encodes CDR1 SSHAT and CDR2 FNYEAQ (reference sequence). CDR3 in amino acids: CASSSGTSGTDTQYF. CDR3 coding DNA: TGTGCTAGCAGCTCCGGGACCAGCGGAACAGATACGCAGTATTTT.

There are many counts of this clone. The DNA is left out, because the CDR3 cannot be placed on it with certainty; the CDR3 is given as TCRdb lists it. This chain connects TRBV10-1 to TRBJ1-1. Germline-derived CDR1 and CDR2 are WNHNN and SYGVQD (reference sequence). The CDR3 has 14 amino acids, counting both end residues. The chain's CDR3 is CAIPYSCMNTEAFF.

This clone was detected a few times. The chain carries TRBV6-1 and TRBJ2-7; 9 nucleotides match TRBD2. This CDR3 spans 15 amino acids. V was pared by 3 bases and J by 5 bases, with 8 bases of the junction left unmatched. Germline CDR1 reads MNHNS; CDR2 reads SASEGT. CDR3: CASSDLAGGPDEQYF. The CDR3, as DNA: TGTGCCAGCAGTGATTTGGCGGGAGGGCCGGACGAGCAGTACTTC.

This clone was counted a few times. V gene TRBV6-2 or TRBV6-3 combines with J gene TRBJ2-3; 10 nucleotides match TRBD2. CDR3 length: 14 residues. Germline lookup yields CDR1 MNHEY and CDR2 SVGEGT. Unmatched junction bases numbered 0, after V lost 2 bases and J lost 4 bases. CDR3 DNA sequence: TGTGCCAGCAGTTACCTAGCGGGAGCAGATACGCAGTATTTT. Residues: CASSYLAGADTQYF.

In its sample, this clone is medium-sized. The CDR3 protein is CASSVNRISYEQYF. As DNA, the CDR3 is TGTGCCAGCAGCGTAAACAGAATCTCCTACGAGCAGTACTTC. The chain is built from TRBV27 and TRBJ2-7; no clear D. V was trimmed by 6 bases and J by 0 bases, leaving 12 bases between them. Germline CDR1 is MNHEY and CDR2 is SMNVEV (reference sequence). The CDR3 contains 14 residues.

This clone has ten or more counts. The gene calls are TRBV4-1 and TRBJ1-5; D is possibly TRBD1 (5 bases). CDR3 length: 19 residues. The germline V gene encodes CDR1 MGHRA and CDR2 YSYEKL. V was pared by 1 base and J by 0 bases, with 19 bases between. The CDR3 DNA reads TGCGCCAGCAGCCAAGGAGGGCAGGGCCCAAAATATAGCAATCAGCCCCAGCATTTT. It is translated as CASSQGGQGPKYSNQPQHF.

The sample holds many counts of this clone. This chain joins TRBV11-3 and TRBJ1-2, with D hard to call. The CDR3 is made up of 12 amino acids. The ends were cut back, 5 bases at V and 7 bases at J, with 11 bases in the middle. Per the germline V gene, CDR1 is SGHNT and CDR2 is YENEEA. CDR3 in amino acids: CASSPGVVGYTF. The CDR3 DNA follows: TGTGCCAGCAGCCCCGGGGTGGTTGGCTACACCTTC.

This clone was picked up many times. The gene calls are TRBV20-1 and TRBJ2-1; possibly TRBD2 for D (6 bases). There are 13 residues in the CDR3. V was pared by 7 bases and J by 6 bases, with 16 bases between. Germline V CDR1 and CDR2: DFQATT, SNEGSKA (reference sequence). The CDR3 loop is CSVGREVGNEQFF. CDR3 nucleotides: TGCAGTGTGGGGCGGGAAGTCGGCAATGAGCAGTTCTTC.

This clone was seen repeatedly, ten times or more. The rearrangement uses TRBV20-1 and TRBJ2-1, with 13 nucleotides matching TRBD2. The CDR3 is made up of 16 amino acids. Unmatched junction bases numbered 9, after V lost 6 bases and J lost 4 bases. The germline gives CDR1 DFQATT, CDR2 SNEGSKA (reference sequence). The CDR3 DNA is TGCAGTGCCGGAGGACTAGCGGGAGATCCGTACAATGAGCAGTTCTTC. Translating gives CSAGGLAGDPYNEQFF.

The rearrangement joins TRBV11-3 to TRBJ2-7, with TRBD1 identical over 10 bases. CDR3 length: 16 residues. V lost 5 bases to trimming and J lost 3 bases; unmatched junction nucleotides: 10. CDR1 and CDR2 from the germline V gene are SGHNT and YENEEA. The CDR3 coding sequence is TGTGCCAGCAGCCTAGCGGTGACAGGGGGCGTCTACGAGCAGTACTTC. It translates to CASSLAVTGGVYEQYF. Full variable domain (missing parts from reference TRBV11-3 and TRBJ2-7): EAGVVQSPRYKIIEKKQPVAFWCNPISGHNTLYWYLQNLGQGPELLIRYENEEAVDDSQLPKDRFSAERLKGVDSTLKIQPAELGDSAVYLCASSLAVTGGVYEQYFGPGTRLTVT.

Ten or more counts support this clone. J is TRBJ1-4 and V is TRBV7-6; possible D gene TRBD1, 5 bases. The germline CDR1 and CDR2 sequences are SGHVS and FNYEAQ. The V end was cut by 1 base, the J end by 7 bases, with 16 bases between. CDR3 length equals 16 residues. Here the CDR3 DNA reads TGTGCCAGCAGCTTAGAAAGTCAGGGTTTGGGTGAAAAACTGTTTTTT. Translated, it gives CASSLESQGLGEKLFF. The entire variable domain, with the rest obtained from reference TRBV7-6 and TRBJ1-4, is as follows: GAGVSQSPRYKVTKRGQDVALRCDPISGHVSLYWYRQALGQGPEFLTYFNYEAQQDKSGLPNDRFSAERPEGSISTLTIQRTEQRDSAMYRCASSLESQGLGEKLFFGSGTQLSVL.

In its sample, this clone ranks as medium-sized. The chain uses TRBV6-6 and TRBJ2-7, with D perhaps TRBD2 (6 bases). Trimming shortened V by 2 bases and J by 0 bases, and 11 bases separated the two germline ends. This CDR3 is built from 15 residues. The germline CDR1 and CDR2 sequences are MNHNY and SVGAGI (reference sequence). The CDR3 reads CASSYSLASSYEQYF. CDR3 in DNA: TGTGCCAGCAGTTACAGTCTAGCGTCCTCCTACGAGCAGTACTTC.

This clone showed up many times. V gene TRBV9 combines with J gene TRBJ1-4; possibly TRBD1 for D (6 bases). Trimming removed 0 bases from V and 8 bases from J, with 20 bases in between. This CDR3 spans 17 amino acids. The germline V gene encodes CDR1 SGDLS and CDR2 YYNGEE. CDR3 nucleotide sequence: TGTGCCAGCAGCGTAGGTCACAGGGACGCCGGTGAGGAAAAACTGTTTTTT. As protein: CASSVGHRDAGEEKLFF.

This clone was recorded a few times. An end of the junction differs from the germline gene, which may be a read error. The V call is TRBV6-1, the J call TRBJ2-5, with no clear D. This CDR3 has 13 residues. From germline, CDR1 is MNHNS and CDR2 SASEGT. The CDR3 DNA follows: TGTGCCACCATGAGTCAGCCTCAAGGGACCCAGTACTTC. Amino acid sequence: CATMSQPQGTQYF.

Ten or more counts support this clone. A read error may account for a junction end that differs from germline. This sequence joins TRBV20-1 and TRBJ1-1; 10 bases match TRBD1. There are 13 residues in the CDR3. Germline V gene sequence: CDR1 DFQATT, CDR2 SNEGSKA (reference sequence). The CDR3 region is CGAGQGVEAEAFF. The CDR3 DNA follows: TGCGGTGCTGGACAGGGGGTGGAGGCTGAAGCTTTCTTT.

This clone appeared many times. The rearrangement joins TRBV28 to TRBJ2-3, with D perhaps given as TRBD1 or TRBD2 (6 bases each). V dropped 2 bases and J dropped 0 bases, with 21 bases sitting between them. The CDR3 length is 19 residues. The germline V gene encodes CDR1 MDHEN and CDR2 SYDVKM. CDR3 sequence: CASSLRGRGSGESTDTQYF. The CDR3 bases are TGTGCCAGCAGTTTACGGGGGCGGGGAAGTGGGGAGAGCACAGATACGCAGTATTTT. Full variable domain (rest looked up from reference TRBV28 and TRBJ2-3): DVKVTQSSRYLVKRTGEKVFLECVQDMDHENMFWYRQDPGLGLRLIYFSYDVKMKEKGDIPEGYSVSREKKERFSLILESASTNQTSMYLCASSLRGRGSGESTDTQYFGPGTRLTVL.

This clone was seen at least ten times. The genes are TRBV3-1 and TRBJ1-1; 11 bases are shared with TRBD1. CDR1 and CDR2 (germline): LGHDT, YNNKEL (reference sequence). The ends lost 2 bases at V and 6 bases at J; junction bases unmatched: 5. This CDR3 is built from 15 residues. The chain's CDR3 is CASSQRGQGVSEAFF. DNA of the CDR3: TGTGCCAGCAGCCAAAGGGGACAGGGGGTATCTGAAGCTTTCTTT.

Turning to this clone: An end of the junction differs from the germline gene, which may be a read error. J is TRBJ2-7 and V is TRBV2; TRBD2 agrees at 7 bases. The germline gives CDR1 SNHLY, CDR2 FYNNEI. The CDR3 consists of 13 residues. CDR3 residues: CASRRGTSYEQYF. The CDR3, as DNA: TGTGCCAGCAGGCGGGGGACCTCCTACGAGCAGTACTTT.

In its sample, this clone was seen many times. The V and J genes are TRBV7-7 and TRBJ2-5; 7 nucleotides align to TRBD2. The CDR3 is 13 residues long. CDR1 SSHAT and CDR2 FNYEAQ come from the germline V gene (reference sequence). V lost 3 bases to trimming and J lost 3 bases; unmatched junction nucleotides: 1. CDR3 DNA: TGTGCCAGCAGCTTGGGGGGGGAAGAGACCCAGTACTTC. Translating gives CASSLGGEETQYF.

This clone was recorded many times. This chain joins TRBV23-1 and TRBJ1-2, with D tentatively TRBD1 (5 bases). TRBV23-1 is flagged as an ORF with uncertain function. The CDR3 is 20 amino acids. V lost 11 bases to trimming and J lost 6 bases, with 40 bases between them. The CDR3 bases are TGCGCCTCCCGGCGCGCCAGCCTTTTGGTTAGAGGGGTGGAAGTGCATGGCTACACCTTC. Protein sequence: CASRRASLLVRGVEVHGYTF.

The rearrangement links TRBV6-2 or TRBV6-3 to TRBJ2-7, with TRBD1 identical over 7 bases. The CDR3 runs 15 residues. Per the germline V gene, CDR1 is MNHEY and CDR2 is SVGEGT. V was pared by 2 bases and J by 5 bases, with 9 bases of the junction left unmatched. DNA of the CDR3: TGTGCCAGCAGTTACATTGGACAGGTATATCACGAGCAGTACTTC. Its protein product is CASSYIGQVYHEQYF.

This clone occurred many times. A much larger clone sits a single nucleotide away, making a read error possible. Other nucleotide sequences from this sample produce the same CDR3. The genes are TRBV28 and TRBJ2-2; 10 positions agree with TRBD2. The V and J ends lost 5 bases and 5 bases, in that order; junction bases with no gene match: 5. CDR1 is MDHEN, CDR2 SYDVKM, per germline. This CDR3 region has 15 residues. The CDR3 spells CASSRSGGGTGELFF. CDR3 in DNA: TGTGCCAGCAGTCGAAGCGGGGGGGGTACCGGGGAGCTGTTTTTT.

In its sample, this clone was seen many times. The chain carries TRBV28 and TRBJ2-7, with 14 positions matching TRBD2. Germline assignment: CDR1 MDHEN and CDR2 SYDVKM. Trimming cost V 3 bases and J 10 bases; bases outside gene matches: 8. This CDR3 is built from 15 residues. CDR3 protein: CASSLGGTSGREQYF. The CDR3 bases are TGTGCCAGCAGTTTGGGAGGGACTAGCGGGAGAGAACAGTACTTC.

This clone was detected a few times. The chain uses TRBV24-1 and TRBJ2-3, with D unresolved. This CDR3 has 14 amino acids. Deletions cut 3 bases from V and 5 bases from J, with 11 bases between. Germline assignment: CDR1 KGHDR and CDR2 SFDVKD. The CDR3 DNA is TGTGCCACCAGTGATCCCTCCCAGGAAGATACGCAGTATTTT. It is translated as CATSDPSQEDTQYF.